This TCR beta chain was profiled in a study of T cell responses to AZD1222 COVID-19 vaccine. Clones were sequenced by immunoSEQ multiplex PCR, and TCRdb holds only the in-frame ones, with some missing. This sample has around 140,000 clones; around 87% occur once, and the top ten carry about 1.5%. The ends lost 4 bases at V and 0 bases at J; junction bases unmatched: 3. Germline CDR1 reads SEHNR; CDR2 reads FQNEAQ (reference sequence). The CDR3 runs to 15 residues. This specimen was peripheral blood, taken on day 0 of AZD1222 vaccination. The chain employs TRBV7-9 and TRBJ2-3; 8 nucleotides line up with TRBD1. The sequence came from an adult in good health. As DNA, the CDR3 is TGTGCCAGCAGCTGGTGGACAGGGAGCACAGATACGCAGTATTTT. It translates to CASSWWTGSTDTQYF.